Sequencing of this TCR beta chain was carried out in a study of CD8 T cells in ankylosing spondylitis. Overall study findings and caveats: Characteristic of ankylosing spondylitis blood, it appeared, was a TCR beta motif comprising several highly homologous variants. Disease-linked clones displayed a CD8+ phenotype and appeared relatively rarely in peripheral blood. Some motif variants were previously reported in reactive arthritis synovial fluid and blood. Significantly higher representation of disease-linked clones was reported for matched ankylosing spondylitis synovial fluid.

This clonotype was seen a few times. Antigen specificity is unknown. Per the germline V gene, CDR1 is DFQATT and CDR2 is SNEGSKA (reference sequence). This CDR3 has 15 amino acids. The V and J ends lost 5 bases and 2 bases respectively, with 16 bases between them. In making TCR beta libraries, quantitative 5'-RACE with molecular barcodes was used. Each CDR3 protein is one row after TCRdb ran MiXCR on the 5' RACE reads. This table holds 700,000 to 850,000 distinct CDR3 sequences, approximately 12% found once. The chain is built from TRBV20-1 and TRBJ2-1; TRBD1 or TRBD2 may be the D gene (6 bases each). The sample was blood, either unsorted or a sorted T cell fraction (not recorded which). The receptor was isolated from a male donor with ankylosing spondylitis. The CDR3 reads CSAAEGGLTYNEQFF. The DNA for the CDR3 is TGCAGTGCTGCAGAGGGGGGCCTCACCTACAATGAGCAGTTCTTC.